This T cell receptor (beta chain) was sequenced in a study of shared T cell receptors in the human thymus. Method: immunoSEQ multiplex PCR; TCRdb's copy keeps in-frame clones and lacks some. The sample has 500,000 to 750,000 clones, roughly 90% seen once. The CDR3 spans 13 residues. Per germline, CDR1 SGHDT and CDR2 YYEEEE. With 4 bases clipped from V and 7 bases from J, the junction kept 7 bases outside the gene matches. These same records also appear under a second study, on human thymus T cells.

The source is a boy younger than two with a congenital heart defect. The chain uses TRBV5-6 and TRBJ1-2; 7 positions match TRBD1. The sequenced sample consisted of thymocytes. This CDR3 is CASSLSDRAGYTF. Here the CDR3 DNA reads TGTGCCAGCAGCCTATCAGACAGGGCTGGCTACACCTTC.